This T cell receptor beta chain was sequenced for a study of PD-1 blockade in classical Hodgkin lymphoma. Sequenced by immunoSEQ multiplex PCR; TCRdb stores in-frame clones only, minus some. The sample lists some 17,000 clones, 80% to 95% occurring once. Time point here: newly diagnosed, previously untreated cHL patient sample. Germline CDR1 SGDLS, CDR2 YYNGEE. Losses at the gene ends were 3 bases for V and 0 bases for J; bases not matched to a gene: 2. This CDR3 region has 16 residues. Sequenced: peripheral blood mononuclear cells (PBMCs). This receptor was taken from a human donor with classical Hodgkin lymphoma. The V gene is TRBV9, the J gene TRBJ2-5; TRBD2 agrees at 13 bases. CDR3 residues: CASSGTSGGHQETQYF. The CDR3 nucleotides read TGTGCCAGCAGCGGGACTAGCGGGGGCCACCAAGAGACCCAGTACTTC.